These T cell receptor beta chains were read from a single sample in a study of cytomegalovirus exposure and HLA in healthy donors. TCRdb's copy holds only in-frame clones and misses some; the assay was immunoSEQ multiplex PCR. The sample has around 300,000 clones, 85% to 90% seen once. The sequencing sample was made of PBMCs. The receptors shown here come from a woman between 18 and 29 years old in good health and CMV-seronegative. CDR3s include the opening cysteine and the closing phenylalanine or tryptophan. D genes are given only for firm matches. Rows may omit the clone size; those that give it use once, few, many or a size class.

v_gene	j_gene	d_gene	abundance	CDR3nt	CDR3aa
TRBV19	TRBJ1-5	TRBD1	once	TGTGCCAGCAGGCCTAACAGGGGGTCGGAGAACAATCAGCCCCAGCATTTT	CASRPNRGSENNQPQHF
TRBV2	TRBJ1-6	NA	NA	TGTGCCAGCAGTGAATCTAGACAGCAGAATTCACCCCTCCACTTT	CASSESRQQNSPLHF
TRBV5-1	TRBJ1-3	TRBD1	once	TGCGCCAGCAGCCCGCTCCAGGGGGGTAGTGGAAACACCATATATTTT	CASSPLQGGSGNTIYF
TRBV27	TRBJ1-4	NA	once	TGTGCCAGCAGTTTAGGGTCGGAGGTAGTTAATGAAAAACTGTTTTTT	CASSLGSEVVNEKLFF
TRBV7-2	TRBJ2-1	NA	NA	TGTGCCAGCAGCCCCCGGTACAATGAGCAGTTCTTC	CASSPRYNEQFF
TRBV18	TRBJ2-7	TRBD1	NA	TGTGCCAGCTCACCGATTATGGACAGGGCCTACGAGCAGTACTTC	CASSPIMDRAYEQYF
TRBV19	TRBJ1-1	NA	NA	TGTGCCAGTAGTCCCCAAGGGGAAGCGAACACTGAAGCTTTCTTT	CASSPQGEANTEAFF
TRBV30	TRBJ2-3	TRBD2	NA	TGTGCCTGGAGTGGTGTTGCTAGCGGGGGTTCAGATACGCAGTATTTT	CAWSGVASGGSDTQYF
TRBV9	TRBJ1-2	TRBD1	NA	TGTGCCAGCAGCGAAGAGGGACAGGGGGCATTCGCCTATGGCTACACCTTC	CASSEEGQGAFAYGYTF
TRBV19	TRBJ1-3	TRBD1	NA	TGTGCCAGTTGGGACAGGGGAAGGCTTCCCTCTGGAAACACCATATATTTT	CASWDRGRLPSGNTIYF
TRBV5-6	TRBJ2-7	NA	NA	TGTGCCAGCAGCATAGGACAGTCCATTTACGAGCAGTACTTC	CASSIGQSIYEQYF
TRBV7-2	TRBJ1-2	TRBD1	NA	TGTGCCAGCAGGTACTCGCCGGGACAGGCGAACTATGGCTACACCTTC	CASRYSPGQANYGYTF
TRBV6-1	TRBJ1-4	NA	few	TGTGCCAGCAGTGAAGGGGCTACAACTAATGAAAAACTGTTTTTT	CASSEGATTNEKLFF
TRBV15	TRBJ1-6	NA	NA	TGTGCCACCAGCAGAGATCTCGGGGATTCACCCCTCCACTTT	CATSRDLGDSPLHF
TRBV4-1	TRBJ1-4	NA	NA	TGCGCCAGCAGCCAGGTAATGGGCTTTCTGGAAAAACTGTTTTTT	CASSQVMGFLEKLFF
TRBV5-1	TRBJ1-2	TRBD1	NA	TGCGCCAGCAGCTTTCACGGGACAGATTATGGCTACACCTTC	CASSFHGTDYGYTF
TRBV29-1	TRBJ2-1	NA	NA	TGCAGCGTTGAAGAGAGCTCCTACAATGAGCAGTTCTTC	CSVEESSYNEQFF
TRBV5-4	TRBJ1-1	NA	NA	TGTGCCAGCAGTCAGACAGGCCGGAACACTGAAGCTTTCTTT	CASSQTGRNTEAFF
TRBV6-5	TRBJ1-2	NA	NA	TGTGCCAGCAGGGGGCCCGGAAAGGGCTACACCTTC	CASRGPGKGYTF
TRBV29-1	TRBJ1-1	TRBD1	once	TGCAGCGGGGGACAGGGCAACACTGAAGCTTTCTTT	CSGGQGNTEAFF
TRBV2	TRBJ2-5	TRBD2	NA	TGTGCCAGCAGTGCCCTCGGACTAGCGGCGTACCAAGAGACCCAGTACTTC	CASSALGLAAYQETQYF
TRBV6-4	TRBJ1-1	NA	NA	TGTGCCAGCAGTGCCTCCCCTGATGGGAGCACTGAAGCTTTCTTT	CASSASPDGSTEAFF
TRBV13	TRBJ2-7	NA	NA	TGTGCCAGCAGCTTAGAGCAGGGCTACGAGCAGTACTTC	CASSLEQGYEQYF
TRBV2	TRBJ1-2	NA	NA	TGTGCCAGCAGTGAACTACAGGTCTATGGCTACACCTTC	CASSELQVYGYTF
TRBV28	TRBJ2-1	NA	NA	TGTGCCAGCAGAAGAGGGGGGCCAGGGGGTGAGCAGTTCTTC	CASRRGGPGGEQFF
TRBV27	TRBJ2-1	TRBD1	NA	TGTGCCAGCACCCCAGACAGGGCCACTTCCTACAATGAGCAGTTCTTC	CASTPDRATSYNEQFF
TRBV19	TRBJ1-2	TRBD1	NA	TGTGCCAGTAGTATGGGCGACAGGGCTGAGGGCTACACCTTC	CASSMGDRAEGYTF
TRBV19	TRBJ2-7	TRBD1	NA	TGTGCCAGTAAGGACAGGGGACATTACGAGCAGTACTTC	CASKDRGHYEQYF